One sample yielded the 16 T cell receptor beta chains listed below, sequenced in a study of cytomegalovirus exposure and HLA in healthy donors. This PCR relied on a set of 60 Vbeta primers and 13 Jbeta primers. Assay used: immunoSEQ multiplex PCR; TCRdb lists only in-frame clones, some missing. Of some 180,000 clones in the sample, about 80% were seen once. The sample was PBMCs. The receptor set was obtained from an older woman in good health and CMV-seropositive.

In this sample, this clone turned up once. The rearrangement joins TRBV19 to TRBJ1-2; no definite D call. Germline V gene data show CDR1 as LNHDA and CDR2 as SQIVND (reference sequence). This CDR3 comprises 13 residues. V dropped 0 bases and J dropped 4 bases, with 6 bases sitting between them. For the CDR3, the DNA is TGTGCCAGTAGTATAGAGGGGAGCTATGGCTACACCTTC. Its protein product is CASSIEGSYGYTF.

The chain combines TRBV5-6 with TRBJ1-5; D is uncertain. CDR3 size: 13 residues. Per germline, CDR1 SGHDT and CDR2 YYEEEE. V was pared by 1 base and J by 1 base, with 3 bases between. CDR3 sequence (DNA): TGTGCCAGCAGCTTGCGGAGCAATCAGCCCCAGCATTTT. It translates to CASSLRSNQPQHF.

This chain links TRBV6-1 with TRBJ2-7; tentative D call: TRBD2 (5 bases). Trimming took 2 bases from V and 6 from J, leaving 11 bases between them. Germline loops: CDR1 MNHNS, CDR2 SASEGT. The length of the CDR3 is 13 residues. The CDR3 bases are TGTGCCAGCAGTGAATCGGGGTTAGGCGAGCAGTACTTC. This codes for CASSESGLGEQYF.

The chain links TRBV6-5 to TRBJ2-3, with D unclear. Trimming took 2 bases from V and 6 from J, leaving 15 bases between them. The V gene's germline CDR1 is MNHEY and CDR2 SVGAGI. This CDR3 has 15 residues. The CDR3 coding sequence is TGTGCCAGCAGTTACAGTCTGCGGTTTTCCGATACGCAGTATTTT. It yields the protein CASSYSLRFSDTQYF.

V is TRBV5-1 and J is TRBJ1-6, with 8 bases fitting TRBD1. The CDR3 contains 15 residues. Germline V lookup: CDR1 SGHRS, CDR2 YFSETQ. J was trimmed by 10 bases and V by 2 bases; bases with no gene match: 8. The CDR3 sequence: CASSFSTGVGSPLHF. The CDR3 region has the DNA TGCGCCAGCAGCTTCTCGACAGGGGTAGGCTCACCCCTCCACTTT.

This clone was detected a few times. The rearrangement joins TRBV25-1 to TRBJ1-1; weak D call: TRBD1 (6 bases). The ends were cut back, 2 bases at V and 2 bases at J, with 12 bases in the middle. Germline V gene sequence: CDR1 MGHDK, CDR2 SYGVNS. The CDR3 contains 15 residues. The DNA of the CDR3 is TGTGCCAGCAGTGAACCGAGAGGGGGAAACACTGAAGCTTTCTTT. Protein sequence: CASSEPRGGNTEAFF. Variable domain in full (rest from reference TRBV25-1 and TRBJ1-1): EADIYQTPRYLVIGTGKKITLECSQTMGHDKMYWYQQDPGMELHLIHYSYGVNSTEKGDLSSESTVSRIRTEHFPLTLESARPSHTSQYLCASSEPRGGNTEAFFGQGTRLTVV.

This clone showed up just a few times. This rearrangement joins TRBV29-1 to TRBJ2-3, with TRBD2 matching 7 bases. The V and J ends lost 8 bases and 0 bases, in that order; junction bases with no gene match: 11. Germline V gene lookup returns CDR1 SQVTM and CDR2 ANQGSEA. The CDR3 totals 15 residues. DNA for the CDR3: TGCAGCTCGGTCGGGGGGTCCCCTAGCACAGATACGCAGTATTTT. Amino acid sequence: CSSVGGSPSTDTQYF.

The chain is built from TRBV19 and TRBJ2-2, with D tentatively TRBD2 (6 bases). The length of the CDR3 is 14 residues. Trimming shortened V by 3 bases and J by 5 bases, and 10 bases separated the two germline ends. Germline CDR1 and CDR2: LNHDA and SQIVND (reference sequence). The CDR3 loop reads CASSMLGGTGELFF. In nucleotides, the CDR3 is TGTGCCAGTAGTATGCTGGGGGGTACCGGGGAGCTGTTTTTT.

V gene TRBV7-6 combines with J gene TRBJ2-2; weak D call: TRBD1 (5 bases). V lost 5 bases and J 3 bases, leaving 16 bases between the germline ends. Germline CDR1 and CDR2: SGHVS and FNYEAQ. CDR3 length: 16 amino acids. CDR3 residues: CASSPRVGADTGELFF. The CDR3, as DNA: TGTGCCAGCAGCCCACGGGTAGGGGCCGACACCGGGGAGCTGTTTTTT.

The V call is TRBV5-4, the J call TRBJ2-7, with TRBD1 matching 9 bases. The CDR3 extends over 13 amino acids. Germline values: CDR1 SGHNT, CDR2 YYREEE (reference sequence). The ends lost 3 bases at V and 5 bases at J; junction bases unmatched: 3. CDR3 coding DNA: TGTGCCAGCAGCTGGACAGGGGAGAACGAGCAGTACTTC. It specifies CASSWTGENEQYF.

This clone was seen just once. The V and J genes are TRBV2 and TRBJ2-5; the D is unclear. Germline V lookup: CDR1 SNHLY, CDR2 FYNNEI. Trimming shortened V by 9 bases and J by 2 bases, and 7 bases separated the two germline ends. The CDR3 sequence is 11 residues long. This CDR3 reads CASLFQETQYF. In DNA, the CDR3 is TGTGCCAGTCTCTTTCAAGAGACCCAGTACTTC.

This clone was detected ten times or more. The chain recombines TRBV19 with TRBJ1-5, with D perhaps TRBD1 (6 bases). The V and J ends lost 3 bases and 6 bases respectively, with 15 bases between them. The CDR3 sequence is 15 residues long. CDR1 LNHDA and CDR2 SQIVND come from the germline V gene (reference sequence). DNA for the CDR3: TGTGCCAGTAGTATCGTAGCAGGGGAAAGTCAGCCCCAGCATTTT. This encodes CASSIVAGESQPQHF.

This clone is a singleton in its sample. V gene TRBV2 combines with J gene TRBJ2-3; D gene ambiguous. V lost 8 bases to trimming and J lost 0 bases, with 15 bases between them. The germline V gene has CDR1 SNHLY and CDR2 FYNNEI. This CDR3 has 15 amino acids. The DNA for the CDR3 is TGTGCCAGCTATGGTACTCTTACTAGCACAGATACGCAGTATTTT. This encodes CASYGTLTSTDTQYF. The full variable domain, in which reference TRBV2 and TRBJ2-3 provide the parts outside the CDR3, is EPEVTQTPSHQVTQMGQEVILRCVPISNHLYFYWYRQILGQKVEFLVSFYNNEISEKSEIFDDQFSVERPDGSNFTLKIRSTKLEDSAMYFCASYGTLTSTDTQYFGPGTRLTVL.

This clone was seen only a few times. The same CDR3 also results from other DNA sequences found in this sample. V gene TRBV18 combines with J gene TRBJ1-5; D is uncertain. V gave up 5 bases and J gave up 4 bases, with 9 bases separating them. The CDR3 runs to 13 residues. CDR1 is KGHSH, CDR2 LQKENI, per germline. The CDR3 region is CASSAAGNQPQHF. The CDR3 DNA reads TGTGCCAGCTCAGCGGCTGGGAATCAGCCCCAGCATTTT. The variable domain in full, with the rest retrieved from reference TRBV18 and TRBJ1-5, is NAGVMQNPRHLVRRRGQEARLRCSPMKGHSHVYWYRQLPEEGLKFMVYLQKENIIDESGMPKERFSAEFPKEGPSILRIQQVVRGDSAAYFCASSAAGNQPQHFGDGTRLSIL.

The V call is TRBV30, the J call TRBJ2-5; the D gene is possibly TRBD2 (6 bases). The assigned J gene may be wrong: the sequence end matches TRBJ2-7 better. The CDR3 sequence is 11 residues long. Germline V gives CDR1 GTSNPN, CDR2 SVGIG (reference sequence). The chain's CDR3 is CAWSQGGEQYF. CDR3 DNA: TGTGCCTGGAGCCAGGGAGGCGAGCAGTACTTC.

The V and J genes are TRBV10-3 and TRBJ2-5; TRBD1 matches 8 bases. Matching the DNA end better, TRBJ2-7 makes the J call doubtful. CDR3 length equals 15 residues. Germline V gene data show CDR1 as ENHRY and CDR2 as SYGVKD. The CDR3 coding sequence is TGTGCCATCAGTGCGTCAGGGGGCGGTGGGAACGAGCAGTACTTC. Amino acids: CAISASGGGGNEQYF.